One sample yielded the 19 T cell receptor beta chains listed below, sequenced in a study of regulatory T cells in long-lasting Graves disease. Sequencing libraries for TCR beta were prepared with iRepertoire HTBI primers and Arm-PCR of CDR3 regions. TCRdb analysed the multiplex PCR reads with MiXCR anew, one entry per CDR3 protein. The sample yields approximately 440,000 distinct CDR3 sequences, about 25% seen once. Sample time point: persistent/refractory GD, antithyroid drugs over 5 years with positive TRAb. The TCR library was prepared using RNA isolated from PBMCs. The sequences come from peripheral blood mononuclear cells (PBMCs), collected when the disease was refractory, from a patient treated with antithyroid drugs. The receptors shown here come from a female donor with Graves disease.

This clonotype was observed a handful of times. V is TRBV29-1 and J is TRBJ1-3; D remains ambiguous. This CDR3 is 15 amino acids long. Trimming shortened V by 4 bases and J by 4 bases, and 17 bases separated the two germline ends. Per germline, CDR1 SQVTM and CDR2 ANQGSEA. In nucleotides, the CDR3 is TGCAGCGTTGGTCTCGGGGATCCGTCAGGAAACACCATATATTTT. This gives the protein CSVGLGDPSGNTIYF.

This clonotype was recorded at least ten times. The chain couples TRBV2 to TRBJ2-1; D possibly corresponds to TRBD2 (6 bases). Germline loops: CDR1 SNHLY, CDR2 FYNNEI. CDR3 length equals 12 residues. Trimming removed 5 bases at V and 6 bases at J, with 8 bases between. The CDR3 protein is CASSLTSNEQFF. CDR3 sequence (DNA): TGTGCCAGCAGTTTGACTAGCAATGAGCAGTTCTTC.

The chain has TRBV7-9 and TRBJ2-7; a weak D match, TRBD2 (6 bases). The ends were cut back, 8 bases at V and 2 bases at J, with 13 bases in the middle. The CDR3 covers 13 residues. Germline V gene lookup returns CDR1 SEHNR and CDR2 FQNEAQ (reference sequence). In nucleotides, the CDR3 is TGTGCCAGCGGGCGGGACCCCGCCTACGAGCAGTACTTC. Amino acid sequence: CASGRDPAYEQYF.

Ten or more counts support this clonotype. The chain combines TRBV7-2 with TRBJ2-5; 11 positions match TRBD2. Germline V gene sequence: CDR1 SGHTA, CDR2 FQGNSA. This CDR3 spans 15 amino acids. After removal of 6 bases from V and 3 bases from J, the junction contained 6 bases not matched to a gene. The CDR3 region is CASSHPGLAEETQYF. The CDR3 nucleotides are TGTGCCAGCAGTCATCCGGGACTAGCGGAAGAGACCCAGTACTTC.

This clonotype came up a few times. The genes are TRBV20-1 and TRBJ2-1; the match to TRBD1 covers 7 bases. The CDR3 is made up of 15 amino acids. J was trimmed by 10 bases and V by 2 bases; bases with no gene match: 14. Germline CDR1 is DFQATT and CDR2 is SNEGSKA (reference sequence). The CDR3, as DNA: TGCAGTGCTAGATCTCGATTAGGGGGCGACGCGGAGCAGTTCTTC. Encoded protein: CSARSRLGGDAEQFF.

Written as DNA, the CDR3 is TGCGCCAGCAGCCAAGATCTAAGAGACACTGAAGCTTTCTTT. Its protein is CASSQDLRDTEAFF. The chain combines TRBV4-1 with TRBJ1-1, with D unclear. With 0 bases removed from V and 3 bases from J, the gap between germline ends came to 8 bases. The germline CDR1 and CDR2 sequences are MGHRA and YSYEKL. This CDR3 spans 14 amino acids.

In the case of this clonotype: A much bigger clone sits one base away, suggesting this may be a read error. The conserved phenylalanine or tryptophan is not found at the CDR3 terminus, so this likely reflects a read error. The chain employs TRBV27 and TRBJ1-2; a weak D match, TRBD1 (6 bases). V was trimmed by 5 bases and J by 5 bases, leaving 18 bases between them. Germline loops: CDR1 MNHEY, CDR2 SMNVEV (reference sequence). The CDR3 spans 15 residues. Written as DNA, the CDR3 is TGTGCCAGCAGTCCGACGACAGGCGGACGTTATGGCTACACCCTC. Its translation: CASSPTTGGRYGYTL.

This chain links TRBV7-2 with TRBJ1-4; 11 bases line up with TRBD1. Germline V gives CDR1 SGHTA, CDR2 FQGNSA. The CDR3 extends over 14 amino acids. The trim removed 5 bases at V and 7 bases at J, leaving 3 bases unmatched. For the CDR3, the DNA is TGTGCCAGCAGCAGGACAGGGGGCACTGAAAAACTGTTTTTT. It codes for CASSRTGGTEKLFF.

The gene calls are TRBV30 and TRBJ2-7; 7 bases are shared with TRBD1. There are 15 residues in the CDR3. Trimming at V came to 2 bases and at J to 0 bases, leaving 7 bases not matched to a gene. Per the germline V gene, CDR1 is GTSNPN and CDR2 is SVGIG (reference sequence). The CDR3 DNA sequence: TGTGCCTGGAGTCCACAGGGGTACAGCTCCTACGAGCAGTACTTC. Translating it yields CAWSPQGYSSYEQYF.

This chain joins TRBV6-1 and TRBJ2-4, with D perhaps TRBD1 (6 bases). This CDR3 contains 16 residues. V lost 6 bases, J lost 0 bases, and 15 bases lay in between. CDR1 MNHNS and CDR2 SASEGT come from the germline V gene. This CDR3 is CASRRQEDLAKNIQYF. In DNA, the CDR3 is TGTGCCAGCAGAAGACAGGAGGATTTAGCCAAAAACATTCAGTACTTC.

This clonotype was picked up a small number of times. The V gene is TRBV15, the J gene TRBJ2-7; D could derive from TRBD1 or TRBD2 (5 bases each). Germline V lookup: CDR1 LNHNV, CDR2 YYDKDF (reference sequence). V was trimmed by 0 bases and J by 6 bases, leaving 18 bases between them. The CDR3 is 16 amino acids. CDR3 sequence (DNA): TGTGCCACCAGCAGAGATCTTAAGGTTGGGGGTTCCGAGCAGTACTTC. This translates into CATSRDLKVGGSEQYF.

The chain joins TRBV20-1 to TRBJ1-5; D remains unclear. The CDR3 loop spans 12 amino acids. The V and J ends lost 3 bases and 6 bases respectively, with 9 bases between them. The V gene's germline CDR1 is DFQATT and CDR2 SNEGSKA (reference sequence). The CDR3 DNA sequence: TGCAGTGCTAGCTCGGGTCTTCAGCCCCAGCATTTT. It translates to CSASSGLQPQHF.

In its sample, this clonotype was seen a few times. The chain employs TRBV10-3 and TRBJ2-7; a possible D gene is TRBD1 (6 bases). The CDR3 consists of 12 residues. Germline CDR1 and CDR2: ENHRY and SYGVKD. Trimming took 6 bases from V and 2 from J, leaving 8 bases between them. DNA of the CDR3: TGTGCCATCAGCGACAGGACCTACGAGCAGTACTTC. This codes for CAISDRTYEQYF.

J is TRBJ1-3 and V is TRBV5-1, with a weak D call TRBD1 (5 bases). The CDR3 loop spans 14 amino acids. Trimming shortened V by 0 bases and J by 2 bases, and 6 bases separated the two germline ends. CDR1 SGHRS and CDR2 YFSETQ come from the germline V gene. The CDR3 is CASSLGGAGNTIYF. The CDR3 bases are TGCGCCAGCAGCTTGGGAGGGGCTGGAAACACCATATATTTT. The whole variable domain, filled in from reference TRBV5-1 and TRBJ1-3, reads KAGVTQTPRYLIKTRGQQVTLSCSPISGHRSVSWYQQTPGQGLQFLFEYFSETQRNKGNFPGRFSGRQFSNSRSEMNVSTLELGDSALYLCASSLGGAGNTIYFGEGSWLTVV.

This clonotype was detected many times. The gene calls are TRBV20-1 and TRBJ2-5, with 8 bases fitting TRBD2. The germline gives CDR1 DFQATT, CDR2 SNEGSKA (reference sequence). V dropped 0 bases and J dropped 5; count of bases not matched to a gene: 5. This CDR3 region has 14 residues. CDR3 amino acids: CSARDGAGDETQYF. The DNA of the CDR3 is TGCAGTGCTAGAGATGGAGCGGGAGACGAGACCCAGTACTTC.

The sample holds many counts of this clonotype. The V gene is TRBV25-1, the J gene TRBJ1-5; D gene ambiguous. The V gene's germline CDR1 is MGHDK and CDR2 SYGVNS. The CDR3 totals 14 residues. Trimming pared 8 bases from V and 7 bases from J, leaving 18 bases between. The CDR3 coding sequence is TGTGCCAGCTCTGACGGTGGGGATTCGCAGCCCCAGCATTTT. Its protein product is CASSDGGDSQPQHF. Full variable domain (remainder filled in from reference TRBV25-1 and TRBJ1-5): EADIYQTPRYLVIGTGKKITLECSQTMGHDKMYWYQQDPGMELHLIHYSYGVNSTEKGDLSSESTVSRIRTEHFPLTLESARPSHTSQYLCASSDGGDSQPQHFGDGTRLSIL.

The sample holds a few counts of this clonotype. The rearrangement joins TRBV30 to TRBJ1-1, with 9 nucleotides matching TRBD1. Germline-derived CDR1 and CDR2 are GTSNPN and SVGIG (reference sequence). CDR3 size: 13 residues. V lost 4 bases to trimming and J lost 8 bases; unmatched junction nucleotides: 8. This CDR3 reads CAWKTGQGMEAFF. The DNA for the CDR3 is TGTGCCTGGAAAACGGGACAGGGAATGGAAGCTTTCTTT.

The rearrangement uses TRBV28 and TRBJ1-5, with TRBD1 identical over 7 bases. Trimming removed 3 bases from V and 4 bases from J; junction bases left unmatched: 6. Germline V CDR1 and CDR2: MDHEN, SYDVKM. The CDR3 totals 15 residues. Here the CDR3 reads CASSFRRGANQPQHF. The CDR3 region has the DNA TGTGCCAGCAGTTTCCGCAGGGGGGCTAATCAGCCCCAGCATTTT. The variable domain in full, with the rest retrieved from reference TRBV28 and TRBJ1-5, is DVKVTQSSRYLVKRTGEKVFLECVQDMDHENMFWYRQDPGLGLRLIYFSYDVKMKEKGDIPEGYSVSREKKERFSLILESASTNQTSMYLCASSFRRGANQPQHFGDGTRLSIL.

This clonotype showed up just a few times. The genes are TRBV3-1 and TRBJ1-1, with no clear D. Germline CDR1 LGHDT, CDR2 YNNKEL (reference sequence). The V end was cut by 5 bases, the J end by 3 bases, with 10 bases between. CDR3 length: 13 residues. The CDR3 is CASSGVGDTEAFF. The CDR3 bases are TGTGCCAGCAGCGGGGTCGGGGACACTGAAGCTTTCTTT.